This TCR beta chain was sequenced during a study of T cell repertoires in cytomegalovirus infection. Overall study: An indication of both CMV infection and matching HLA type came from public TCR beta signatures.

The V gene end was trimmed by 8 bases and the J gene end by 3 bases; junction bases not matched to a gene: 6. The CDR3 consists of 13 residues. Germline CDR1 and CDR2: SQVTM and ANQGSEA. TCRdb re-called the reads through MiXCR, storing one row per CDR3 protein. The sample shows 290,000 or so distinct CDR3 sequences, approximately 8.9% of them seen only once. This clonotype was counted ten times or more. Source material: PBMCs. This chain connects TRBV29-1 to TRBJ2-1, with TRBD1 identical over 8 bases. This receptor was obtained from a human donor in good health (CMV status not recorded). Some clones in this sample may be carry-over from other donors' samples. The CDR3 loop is CSTHRGVYNEQFF. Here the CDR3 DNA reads TGCAGCACTCACAGGGGGGTCTACAATGAGCAGTTCTTC.